This TCR beta chain is from a study of shared clonotypes between healthy human individuals. Only in-frame clones appear in the TCRdb table, and some are missing; sequencing was by immunoSEQ multiplex PCR. The sample has about 490,000 clones; about 72% are singletons. V lost 4 bases and J lost 1; bases outside the gene matches: 8. CDR1 and CDR2 (germline): LGHNA, YNFKEQ. The CDR3 is made up of 18 amino acids. This receptor was taken from a woman in her thirties or forties in good health. Some clones in this sample may be carry-over from other donors' samples. The rearrangement links TRBV4-2 to TRBJ2-2; 11 bases align to TRBD2. The source material was PBMCs. The CDR3, as DNA: TGTGCCAGCAGCCGAACCGGGACTAGCGGAGGGAACACCGGGGAGCTGTTTTTT. It is translated as CASSRTGTSGGNTGELFF.